This TCR beta chain was captured by sequencing in a study of blood T cell repertoires in COVID-19 (TCRdb year 2020). Background on the whole study: Collaborator samples came from the United States, Italy and Spain and covered acute and convalescent phases of COVID-19. The material from the prospective study consisted of cDNA or gDNA derived from T cells, B-cell-depleted T cells, or PBMCs. The dataset comprised deeply sampled blood TCRbeta repertoires from subjects exposed to, actively infected with, or recovered from COVID-19. The repertoires were released in a freely available public database intended as a resource for research on the immune response to SARS-CoV-2. The samples were drawn from two sources: the first 160 participants of the ongoing ImmuneRACE study, and 950 to 1,500 subjects contributed by 6 global collaborators. The sample metadata nearly always contained a de-identified subject ID, COVID-19 status, age in years and sex. Where available, HLA class I and class II types were obtained from metadata supplied by the sample provider rather than from assay-based typing.

Summary of the overall study and its limitations: Clinical and demographic metadata were provided uncurated, with the amount varying by source and participant.

The CDR3 goes from the cysteine to the phenylalanine over 12 residues. Just the 36-base CDR3 DNA is kept, in frame starting at base 1. CDR1 and CDR2, per the germline V gene, are SGHRS and YFSETQ. Deletion took 4 bases off V and 2 bases off J, with a span of 7 bases between the germline ends. The collaborating institutions used their own protocols to collect whole blood in K2EDTA tubes. For TCRbeta analysis, collaborators shipped samples in one of three forms: frozen whole blood, isolated PBMCs, or DNA extracted from either of those sample types. The immunoSEQ Assay, a bias-controlled multiplex PCR, was used to amplify TCRbeta CDR3 regions from genomic DNA. The original pipeline was this. The number of nucleated cells in each sample was estimated by amplification of reference gene primers within the assay. To quantify the absolute abundance of each unique TCRbeta CDR3 rearrangement, sequence reads were collapsed and filtered. For each sample, productive Simpson clonality was calculated as the square root of Simpson's diversity index across productive rearrangements. What TCRdb holds here is the immuneACCESS table cut down to in-frame rearrangements. Part of the clones is not present; checked against another copy, under half of the missing clones reflect an unresolved V gene, and the others are unexplained. V, J and clone size are taken as reported in that table, and D and trimming were inferred from the DNA itself. This sample has around 39,000 clones in its table, and 80% to 90% of those were observed once. Around 5.2% of the sample goes to the ten largest clones.

Note on this clone: Its specific antigen is unknown. Base qualities were left out, and no much larger clone turns up one base away. Different DNA sequences within this sample yield the same CDR3.

The sequence was obtained from a man aged 35 to 55 with active COVID-19. The V gene is TRBV5-1 and the J gene is TRBJ2-7; the D gene lacks a confident call. Material: peripheral blood. The CDR3 sequence is CASSLTPYEQYF. The nucleotide sequence is TGCGCCAGCAGCCTGACACCCTACGAGCAGTACTTC.